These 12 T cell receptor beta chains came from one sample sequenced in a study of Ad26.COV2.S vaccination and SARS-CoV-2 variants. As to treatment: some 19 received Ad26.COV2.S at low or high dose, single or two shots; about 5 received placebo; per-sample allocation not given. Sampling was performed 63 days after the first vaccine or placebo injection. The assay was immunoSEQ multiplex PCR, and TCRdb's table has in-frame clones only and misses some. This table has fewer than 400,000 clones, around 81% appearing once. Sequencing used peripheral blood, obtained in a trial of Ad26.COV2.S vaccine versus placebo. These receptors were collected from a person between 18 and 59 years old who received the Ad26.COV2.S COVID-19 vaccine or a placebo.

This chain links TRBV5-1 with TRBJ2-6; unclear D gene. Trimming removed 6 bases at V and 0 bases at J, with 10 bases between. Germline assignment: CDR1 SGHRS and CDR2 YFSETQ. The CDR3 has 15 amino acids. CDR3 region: CASMPTLSGANVLTF. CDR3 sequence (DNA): TGCGCCAGCATGCCAACCCTCTCTGGGGCCAACGTCCTGACTTTC. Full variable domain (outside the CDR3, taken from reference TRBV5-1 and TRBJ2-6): KAGVTQTPRYLIKTRGQQVTLSCSPISGHRSVSWYQQTPGQGLQFLFEYFSETQRNKGNFPGRFSGRQFSNSRSEMNVSTLELGDSALYLCASMPTLSGANVLTFGAGSRLTVL.

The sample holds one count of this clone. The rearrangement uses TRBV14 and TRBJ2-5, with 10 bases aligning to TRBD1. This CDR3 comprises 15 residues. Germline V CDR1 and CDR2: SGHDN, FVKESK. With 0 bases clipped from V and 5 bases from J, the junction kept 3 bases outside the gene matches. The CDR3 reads CASSQDWDRGETQYF. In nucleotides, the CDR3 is TGTGCCAGCAGCCAAGATTGGGACAGGGGTGAGACCCAGTACTTC.

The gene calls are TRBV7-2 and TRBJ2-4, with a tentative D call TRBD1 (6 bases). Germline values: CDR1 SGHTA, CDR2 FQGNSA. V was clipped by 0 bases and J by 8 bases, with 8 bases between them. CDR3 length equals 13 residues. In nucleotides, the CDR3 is TGTGCCAGCAGCTTAGCAGGGGGTGACATTCAGTACTTC. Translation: CASSLAGGDIQYF.

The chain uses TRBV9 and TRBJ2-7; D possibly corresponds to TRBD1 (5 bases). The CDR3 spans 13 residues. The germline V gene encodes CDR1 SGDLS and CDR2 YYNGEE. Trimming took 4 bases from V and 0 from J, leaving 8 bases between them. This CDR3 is CASSRQSSYEQYF. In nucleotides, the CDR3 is TGTGCCAGCAGCCGACAGAGCTCCTACGAGCAGTACTTC. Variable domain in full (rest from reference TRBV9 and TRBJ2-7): DSGVTQTPKHLITATGQRVTLRCSPRSGDLSVYWYQQSLDQGLQFLIQYYNGEERAKGNILERFSAQQFPDLHSELNLSSLELGDSALYFCASSRQSSYEQYFGPGTRLTVT.

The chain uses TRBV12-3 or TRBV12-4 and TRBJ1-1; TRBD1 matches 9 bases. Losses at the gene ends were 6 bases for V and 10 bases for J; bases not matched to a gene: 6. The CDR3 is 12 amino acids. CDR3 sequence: CASRGQGFRAFF. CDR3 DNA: TGTGCCAGCAGGGGACAGGGTTTCAGAGCTTTCTTT.

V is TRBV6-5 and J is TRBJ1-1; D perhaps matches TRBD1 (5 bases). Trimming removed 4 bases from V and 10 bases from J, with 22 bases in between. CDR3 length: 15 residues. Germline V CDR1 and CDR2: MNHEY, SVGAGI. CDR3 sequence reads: CASSWHPREVKRAFF. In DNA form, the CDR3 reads TGTGCCAGCAGTTGGCACCCCAGGGAAGTTAAAAGAGCTTTCTTT.

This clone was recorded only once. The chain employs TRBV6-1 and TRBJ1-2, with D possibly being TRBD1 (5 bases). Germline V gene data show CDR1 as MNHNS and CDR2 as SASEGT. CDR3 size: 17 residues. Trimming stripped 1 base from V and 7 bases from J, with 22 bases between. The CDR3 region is CASSEGTRVRGRRGYTF. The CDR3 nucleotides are TGTGCCAGCAGTGAAGGGACCAGGGTTAGGGGTCGGCGTGGCTACACCTTC.

CDR3: CASSGIRGTNIQYF. The CDR3 region has the DNA TGCGCCAGCAGTGGTATTAGGGGAACAAACATTCAGTACTTC. The gene calls are TRBV23-1 and TRBJ2-4; maybe TRBD1 (5 bases). TRBV23-1 is sorted into the ORF group, with uncertain function. The CDR3 covers 14 residues. Trimming took off 5 bases at V and 6 bases at J, with 14 bases between the two ends.

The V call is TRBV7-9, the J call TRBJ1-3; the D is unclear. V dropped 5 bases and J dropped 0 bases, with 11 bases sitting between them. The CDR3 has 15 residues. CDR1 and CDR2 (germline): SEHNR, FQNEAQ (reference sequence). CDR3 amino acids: CASSLVGSSGNTIYF. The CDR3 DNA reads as TGTGCCAGCAGCCTGGTGGGTTCCTCTGGAAACACCATATATTTT.

The CDR3 reads CASRQTGGTEAFF. The CDR3, as DNA: TGTGCCAGCAGACAGACAGGGGGCACTGAAGCTTTCTTT. The V call is TRBV6-5, the J call TRBJ1-1; TRBD1 matches 9 bases. V trimming: 6 bases; J trimming: 4 bases; junction bases outside the gene matches: 3. This CDR3 spans 13 amino acids. Germline V lookup: CDR1 MNHEY, CDR2 SVGAGI.

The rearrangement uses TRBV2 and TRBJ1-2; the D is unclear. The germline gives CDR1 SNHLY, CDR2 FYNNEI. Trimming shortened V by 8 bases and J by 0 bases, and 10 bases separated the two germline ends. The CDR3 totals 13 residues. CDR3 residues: CASRIEANYGYTF. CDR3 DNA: TGTGCCAGCCGGATTGAAGCTAACTATGGCTACACCTTC.

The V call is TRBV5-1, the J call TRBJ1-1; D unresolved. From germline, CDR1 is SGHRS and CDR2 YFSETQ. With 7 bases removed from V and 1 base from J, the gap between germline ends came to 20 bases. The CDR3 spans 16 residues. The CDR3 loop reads CASSYRERQSNTEAFF. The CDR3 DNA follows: TGCGCCAGCTCATACAGAGAGAGGCAGTCGAACACTGAAGCTTTCTTT.